This T cell receptor beta chain comes out of a study of cytomegalovirus exposure and HLA in healthy donors. General study findings and limits: An ancestry cluster, one associated with Asian ancestry, reportedly showed fewer N-insertions than the roughly 610-donor mean in a later analysis. The authors enumerated under 200 TCR beta chains as linked to cytomegalovirus. Judged likely to be a sequencing artifact was a cluster of highly shared sequence variants.

PCR primers comprised 60 Vbeta and 13 Jbeta primers. The assay was immunoSEQ multiplex PCR, and TCRdb's table has in-frame clones only and misses some. The data contain 180,000 or so clones, around 77% of them seen just once; the ten biggest clones take up roughly 1.9%. This clone appeared a few times. What it binds is unknown. CDR3 length equals 16 residues. V gave up 7 bases and J gave up 0 bases, with 16 bases separating them. Germline lookup yields CDR1 MDHEN and CDR2 SYDVKM. This clonotype was obtained from a woman aged 25-40 years in good health and CMV-seropositive. Sequencing was done on a sample of PBMCs. The V and J genes are TRBV28 and TRBJ1-5; a possible D gene is TRBD1 (5 bases). The CDR3 DNA is TGTGCCAGCACTGAAGCAGCGGGGCATAGCAATCAGCCCCAGCATTTT. This codes for CASTEAAGHSNQPQHF.